The sequence of this T cell receptor beta chain was determined in a study of patients and donors after allogeneic stem cell transplantation. Via MiXCR, TCRdb re-called the RT-PCR reads, giving one row per CDR3 protein. The profile shows about a million distinct CDR3 sequences, roughly 18% of them singletons. This CDR3 is 15 amino acids long. The V gene's germline CDR1 is LNHNV and CDR2 YYDKDF (reference sequence). V was clipped by 0 bases and J by 2 bases, with 10 bases between them. The source material was blood, either unsorted or a sorted T cell fraction (not recorded which). V and J are TRBV15 and TRBJ2-5; D unclear. The sequence was collected from a human donor who was either an allogeneic HSCT recipient or a stem cell or donor lymphocyte infusion donor (not recorded which). It is not recorded whose cells these are; they may come from a transplant donor. The CDR3 protein is CATSRDPTSQETQYF. CDR3 DNA sequence: TGTGCCACCAGCAGAGATCCGACAAGTCAAGAGACCCAGTACTTC. Drawing the rest from reference TRBV15 and TRBJ2-5, the complete variable domain is DAMVIQNPRYQVTQFGKPVTLSCSQTLNHNVMYWYQQKSSQAPKLLFHYYDKDFNNEADTPDNFQSRRPNTSFCFLDIRSPGLGDTAMYLCATSRDPTSQETQYFGPGTRLLVL.